A single T cell receptor (beta chain) is shown here with its context. The record originates from a study of blood T cell repertoires in COVID-19. Overall study: T cells, B-cell-depleted T cells, or PBMCs provided the cDNA or gDNA that served as material.

Recruits, aged roughly 18 to 89 years, lived in 25 or so US areas. Assignment of participants to cohorts was predicated upon participant-reported clinical history. V was trimmed by 0 bases and J by 4 bases, leaving 15 bases between them. The CDR3 spans 16 residues. The germline gives CDR1 MGHRA, CDR2 YSYEKL. Per the original data handling: For nucleated cells, counts were estimated from reference gene primer amplification. Method: immunoSEQ multiplex PCR; TCRdb's copy keeps in-frame clones and lacks some. That table is the source of V, J and clone size, and D and trimming were worked out from the DNA. In the table there are around 310,000 clones, roughly 86% of which are singletons.

The specimen was PBMCs or T cells enriched from blood (not recorded which). This sequence joins TRBV4-1 and TRBJ1-1, with D possibly matching TRBD1 (5 bases). The source of this sequence is a woman in her 30s who had recovered from COVID-19. CDR3: CASSQEAAGVTTEAFF. CDR3 in DNA: TGCGCCAGCAGCCAAGAGGCAGCGGGGGTTACCACTGAAGCTTTCTTT.